This T cell receptor (beta chain) was profiled in a study of CD8 T cells in Susac syndrome. Reverse transcription used about 0.45 to 1 ug RNA and random hexamers. MiXCR, run by TCRdb on the immunoSEQ multiplex PCR reads, gives a single entry per CDR3 protein. The sample consists of hundreds of thousands of distinct CDR3 sequences, 80% to 95% of them appearing once. Germline-derived CDR1 and CDR2 are DFQATT and SNEGSKA (reference sequence). V shed 7 bases and J shed 4 bases, with 13 bases lying between them. The CDR3 spans 12 residues. The T cells that were sequenced for TCR beta were CD8+ and CD4+ cells from blood. The multiple sclerosis controls were treatment-naive patients affected by stable or active relapsing-remitting disease.

The receptor was derived from a human donor with multiple sclerosis. The chain employs TRBV20-1 and TRBJ2-5, with a weak D call TRBD1 (6 bases). Specimen: CD8+ T cells from PBMCs. The CDR3 bases are TGCAGTGTTCCGGGACACAGAGAGACCCAGTACTTC. Encoded protein: CSVPGHRETQYF.